This T cell receptor beta chain was recovered during a study of CD8 T cells in Susac syndrome. CDR1 and CDR2 (germline): LGHNA, YSLEER. This CDR3 is 16 amino acids long. Trimming removed 0 bases from V and 2 bases from J; junction bases left unmatched: 6. When the RNA was reverse transcribed, random hexamers were used with an input of roughly 0.45 to 1 ug. From the immunoSEQ multiplex PCR reads, TCRdb called clonotypes with MiXCR, one entry per CDR3 protein. Seen here are approximately 46,000 distinct CDR3 sequences, 80% to 95% observed once, and the top ten hold around 0.43%. The V and J genes are TRBV4-3 and TRBJ2-5; the match to TRBD2 covers 7 bases. Input material: CD8+ T cells from PBMCs. This receptor was obtained from a human donor in good health. CDR3 residues: CASSQDRGRGQETQYF. The CDR3 DNA is TGCGCCAGCAGCCAAGATCGAGGGAGGGGACAAGAGACCCAGTACTTC.